The clone carrying this T cell receptor beta chain was seen repeatedly, ten times or more. Its antigen remains unidentified. The CDR3 is 14 residues long. With 1 base removed from V and 3 bases from J, the gap between germline ends came to 11 bases. The germline V gene has CDR1 SGHRS and CDR2 YFSETQ. RNA transcripts were the source from which TCR beta CDR3 regions were amplified. Scientists carried out first-round RT-PCR using HTBI primers and then a second-round multiplex PCR. MiXCR, applied by TCRdb to the multiplex PCR reads, yields one record per CDR3 protein. The data show about 220,000 distinct CDR3 sequences, around a fifth seen once. The sample belongs to a study of Graves' ophthalmopathy and Graves' hyperthyroidism. Overall study findings and caveats: The majority of expanded thyroid clonotypes above 0.001 frequency also occurred in blood.

Ophthalmopathy donors' eye disease showed moderate-to-severe activity, CAS of at least 3, NOSPECS of at least 4 and duration under 3 months. Clinical symptoms, serum thyroxine, TRAb, thyroid ultrasound and orbital computed tomography determined diagnosis. Sequenced input: peripheral blood. This chain uses TRBV5-1 with TRBJ2-7; no reliable D call. The TCR originated in a woman aged 50 to 60 with Graves' ophthalmopathy. CDR3 nucleotide sequence: TGCGCCAGCAGCTTGATCAGATGGGACTACGAGCAGTACTTC. It translates to CASSLIRWDYEQYF. Drawing the rest from reference TRBV5-1 and TRBJ2-7, the complete variable domain is KAGVTQTPRYLIKTRGQQVTLSCSPISGHRSVSWYQQTPGQGLQFLFEYFSETQRNKGNFPGRFSGRQFSNSRSEMNVSTLELGDSALYLCASSLIRWDYEQYFGPGTRLTVT.